This is a list of T cell receptor beta chains from one sample in a study of blood T cell repertoires in COVID-19. Some clones are missing from TCRdb's copy, which holds only in-frame ones; the method was immunoSEQ multiplex PCR. The table includes about 120,000 clones, roughly 91% detected once. Sequenced sample: peripheral blood. Receptors originate from a human donor with acute or convalescent COVID-19. The donor label of this sample is uncertain. Both conserved end residues are part of each CDR3. D genes are given only for firm matches. Clone size is shown for a subset of rows, as once, few, many or a class of expanded clone.

d_call	j_call	v_call	clone_size	cdr3_nt	cdr3_aa
TRBD1	TRBJ2-7	TRBV5-4	once	TGTGCCAGCAGCTCGGACAGGTACGAGCAGTACTTC	CASSSDRYEQYF
NA	TRBJ1-2	TRBV27	NA	TGTGCCAGCAGGCCCTCCCAGCGGGTCTATGGCTACACCTTC	CASRPSQRVYGYTF
NA	TRBJ2-2	TRBV25-1	NA	TGTGCCAGCAGTGAATTCAACGCGGGTGTGAATACCGGGGAGCTGTTTTTT	CASSEFNAGVNTGELFF
TRBD1	TRBJ1-5	TRBV19	NA	TGTGCCAGTCGGGGACAGGGAAATCAGCCCCAGCATTTT	CASRGQGNQPQHF
NA	TRBJ2-5	TRBV27	NA	TGTGCCAGCAGTTTGCGGGGCGGGGCTCCCAGGGAGACCCAGTACTTC	CASSLRGGAPRETQYF
NA	TRBJ2-1	TRBV12-3/TRBV12-4	NA	TGTGCCAGCAGGTCTCATACTTCGGATGAGCAGTTCTTC	CASRSHTSDEQFF
TRBD2	TRBJ2-7	TRBV5-4	NA	TGTGCCAGCAGCTGGACTAGCGGGAGCTACGAGCAGTACTTC	CASSWTSGSYEQYF
TRBD2	TRBJ2-1	TRBV7-2	NA	TGTGCCAGCAGCTTAGGTAGCGGGGAGTCCTACAATGAGCAGTTCTTC	CASSLGSGESYNEQFF
NA	TRBJ2-2	TRBV6-5	NA	TGTGCCAGCAGTTACTCCTCCAGGTTCACCGGGGAGCTGTTTTTT	CASSYSSRFTGELFF
NA	TRBJ1-5	TRBV28	few	TGTGCCAGCAGCACCGGGACACGGGGCAATCAGCCCCAGCATTTT	CASSTGTRGNQPQHF
TRBD2	TRBJ2-1	TRBV6-5	NA	TGTGCCAGCAAGCGGGACCCTAACTACAATGAGCAGTTCTTC	CASKRDPNYNEQFF
TRBD1	TRBJ1-2	TRBV5-6	NA	TGTGCCAGCAGCGGGACAGGGGGCCTTAACTATGGCTACACCTTC	CASSGTGGLNYGYTF
NA	TRBJ2-7	TRBV19	NA	TGTGCCAGTAGTTCTTACAGTGGAACCTACGAGCAGTACTTC	CASSSYSGTYEQYF
NA	TRBJ2-6	TRBV25-1	once	TGTGCCAGCAGTGATACAGGCCCCTCTGGGGCCAACGTCCTGACTTTC	CASSDTGPSGANVLTF
NA	TRBJ2-1	TRBV5-4	NA	TGTGCCAGCAGCTTGGAGACAAATTACAATGAGCAGTTCTTC	CASSLETNYNEQFF
NA	TRBJ1-2	TRBV28	NA	TGTGCCAGCGCGGGGAGGGAGATAAACTATGGCTACACCTTC	CASAGREINYGYTF
NA	TRBJ1-4	TRBV27	NA	TGTGCCAGCAGTTTCCAGCCGGGTACTAATGAAAAACTGTTTTTT	CASSFQPGTNEKLFF
NA	TRBJ2-5	TRBV2	NA	TGTGCCAGCAGTGAAGACCGGTACCAAGAGACCCAGTACTTC	CASSEDRYQETQYF
NA	TRBJ2-5	TRBV6-2/TRBV6-3	NA	TGTGCCAGCAGTTACTCGAGGCAGGAGACCCAGTACTTC	CASSYSRQETQYF
NA	TRBJ2-3	TRBV28	NA	TGTGCCAGCAGTTTATATAGGGGTTTCACAGATACGCAGTATTTT	CASSLYRGFTDTQYF
TRBD1	TRBJ1-1	TRBV28	NA	TGTGCCAGCACGCATGCCGGGACAGGGAACACTGAAGCTTTCTTT	CASTHAGTGNTEAFF
NA	TRBJ1-2	TRBV6-2/TRBV6-3	NA	TGTGCCAGCAGTTTGGCGGGTGGCTATGGCTACACCTTC	CASSLAGGYGYTF
TRBD2	TRBJ2-1	TRBV7-9	NA	TGTGCCAGCAGCTTTAGCGGGAGAGAGGGCTACAATGAGCAGTTCTTC	CASSFSGREGYNEQFF
NA	TRBJ2-5	TRBV6-5	NA	TGTGCCAGCAGTTACTCGGGCAGGGGACATCAAGAGACCCAGTACTTC	CASSYSGRGHQETQYF
TRBD1	TRBJ1-4	TRBV7-6	NA	TGTGCCAGCAGCTTAGCGGGGGCGGGACAGGAAGTACCTAATGAAAAACTGTTTTTT	CASSLAGAGQEVPNEKLFF
NA	TRBJ2-7	TRBV6-2/TRBV6-3	once	TGTGCCAGTAGCCCCCTACAGGGTTGGGCCTACGAGCAGTACTTC	CASSPLQGWAYEQYF
TRBD2	TRBJ2-1	TRBV30	NA	TGTGCCTGGAGTGTAAGCGGGGGGGCAAATGAGCAGTTCTTC	CAWSVSGGANEQFF